The 18 T cell receptor beta chains below come from one sample, sequenced in a study of T cell repertoires in cytomegalovirus infection. TCRdb reprocessed the reads with MiXCR, giving one entry per CDR3 protein. The sample holds about 230,000 distinct CDR3 sequences; 22% are singletons and the top ten take 15% to 20%. The specimen was CD8+ T cells from PBMCs. The receptors stem from a human donor in good health (CMV status not recorded). Some clones in this sample may be carry-over from other donors' samples.

This clonotype was recorded a few times. The chain combines TRBV3-1 with TRBJ2-1; no reliable D call. Germline V gene lookup returns CDR1 LGHDT and CDR2 YNNKEL (reference sequence). Trimming shortened V by 0 bases and J by 8 bases, and 2 bases separated the two germline ends. The CDR3 runs 11 residues. CDR3 nucleotides: TGTGCCAGCAGCCAAGAACATGAGCAGTTCTTC. Encoded protein: CASSQEHEQFF.

The gene calls are TRBV15 and TRBJ1-1; weak D call: TRBD1 (6 bases). There are 13 residues in the CDR3. V was shortened by 9 bases and J by 5 bases, with 16 bases between the two germline ends. Germline V gene lookup returns CDR1 LNHNV and CDR2 YYDKDF (reference sequence). The CDR3 bases are TGTGCCACGGGGGCTTTGATGGATACTGAAGCTTTCTTT. This gives the protein CATGALMDTEAFF.

This clonotype showed up just a few times. The gene calls are TRBV20-1 and TRBJ2-3; maybe TRBD2 (5 bases). The germline V gene has CDR1 DFQATT and CDR2 SNEGSKA (reference sequence). CDR3 length: 10 amino acids. Trimming shortened V by 6 bases and J by 14 bases, and 15 bases separated the two germline ends. The CDR3 sequence is CSAVSASRYF. The CDR3 DNA sequence: TGCAGTGCCGTTAGCGCCTCCCGGTATTTT.

The table lists this clonotype with many counts. The CDR3 DNA is TGTGCCAGCAGTGACTATCTCGGGAGCACAGATACGCAGTATTTT. This translates into CASSDYLGSTDTQYF. The rearrangement links TRBV2 to TRBJ2-3; D is uncertain. V lost 3 bases to trimming and J lost 0 bases, with 10 bases between them. CDR1 is SNHLY, CDR2 FYNNEI, per germline. The CDR3 consists of 15 residues.

This clonotype occurred a few times. The rearrangement joins TRBV7-9 to TRBJ1-2; TRBD1 aligns across 9 bases. The CDR3 is made up of 14 amino acids. Germline CDR1 is SEHNR and CDR2 is FQNEAQ (reference sequence). The V and J ends lost 5 bases and 9 bases, in that order; junction bases with no gene match: 10. The DNA of the CDR3 is TGTGCCAGCAGCCCGACAGGGGGTCTTGTTAGCTACACCTTC. Residues: CASSPTGGLVSYTF.

V usage is TRBV2 and J usage is TRBJ2-1, with D perhaps matching TRBD2 (6 bases). With 8 bases removed from V and 4 bases from J, the gap between germline ends came to 9 bases. CDR1 and CDR2 from the germline V gene are SNHLY and FYNNEI. The length of the CDR3 is 12 residues. CDR3: CASGTGYNEQFF. The DNA for the CDR3 is TGTGCCAGCGGGACTGGGTACAATGAGCAGTTCTTC.

The table lists this clonotype with many counts. The V call is TRBV28, the J call TRBJ2-5; D remains ambiguous. With 6 bases removed from V and 1 base from J, the gap between germline ends came to 12 bases. Germline loops: CDR1 MDHEN, CDR2 SYDVKM. The CDR3 has 14 amino acids. The CDR3 loop reads CASSPPSTQETQYF. The CDR3 DNA follows: TGTGCCAGCAGCCCACCCTCGACCCAAGAGACCCAGTACTTC.

This clonotype was recorded at least ten times. This rearrangement joins TRBV7-4 to TRBJ1-1, with 11 bases identical to TRBD1. In germline, CDR1 is SGHVT, CDR2 SQSDAQ. This CDR3 is 15 amino acids long. Trimming cost V 10 bases and J 8 bases; bases outside gene matches: 15. This chain's CDR3 is CANPNPGQGDGEAFF. CDR3 coding DNA: TGTGCCAACCCGAACCCGGGACAGGGGGATGGGGAAGCTTTCTTT.

This clonotype was counted a few times. The CDR3 protein is CASSADTQYF. Here the CDR3 DNA reads TGTGCCAGTTCGGCGGATACGCAGTATTTT. This chain connects TRBV28 to TRBJ2-3; D is undetermined. Looked up from germline, CDR1 is MDHEN and CDR2 is SYDVKM. The ends were cut back, 9 bases at V and 6 bases at J, with 7 bases in the middle. The CDR3 consists of 10 residues.

V usage is TRBV11-2 and J usage is TRBJ2-7; weak D call: TRBD1 (6 bases). Germline loops: CDR1 SGHAT, CDR2 FQNNGV. V lost 3 bases to trimming and J lost 3 bases, with 12 bases between them. The CDR3 sequence is 14 residues long. CDR3 DNA: TGTGCCAGCAGCTTGGGGACACCGAACTACGAGCAGTACTTC. It translates to CASSLGTPNYEQYF.

The table lists this clonotype with many counts. The chain couples TRBV28 to TRBJ2-1; the D is unclear. V lost 4 bases, J lost 8 bases, and 9 bases lay in between. The CDR3 spans 12 residues. Germline CDR1 is MDHEN and CDR2 is SYDVKM. CDR3 nucleotides: TGTGCCAGCAGTTATAGGCTTCATGAGCAGTTCTTC. Protein product: CASSYRLHEQFF.

This clonotype has more than one count but fewer than ten. The V and J genes are TRBV20-1 and TRBJ2-1, with 7 bases identical to TRBD2. Losses at the gene ends were 6 bases for V and 11 bases for J; bases not matched to a gene: 13. Germline-derived CDR1 and CDR2 are DFQATT and SNEGSKA (reference sequence). There are 13 residues in the CDR3. In nucleotides, the CDR3 is TGCAGTGCCCAGGAGGATTTGGGGGGGAAGCAGTTCTTC. Translating it yields CSAQEDLGGKQFF.

This clonotype was detected a few times. The chain recombines TRBV25-1 with TRBJ2-6; D perhaps matches TRBD1 (5 bases). Trimming took off 1 base at V and 0 bases at J, with 19 bases between the two ends. The CDR3 has 20 residues. The germline V gene encodes CDR1 MGHDK and CDR2 SYGVNS. CDR3 residues: CASSEFGLKGIFSGANVLTF. DNA of the CDR3: TGTGCCAGCAGTGAATTCGGCCTTAAGGGGATTTTCTCTGGGGCCAACGTCCTGACTTTC.

This clonotype appeared many times. This rearrangement joins TRBV7-8 to TRBJ2-1, with TRBD2 matching 9 bases. The CDR3 spans 16 residues. The V segment lost 8 bases and the J segment 6 bases; nucleotides outside the gene matches: 14. The germline CDR1 and CDR2 sequences are SGHVS and FQNEAQ. The CDR3 region is CASAIVLAGQANEQFF. CDR3 nucleotide sequence: TGTGCCAGCGCTATTGTACTAGCGGGCCAAGCCAATGAGCAGTTCTTC.

This chain links TRBV20-1 with TRBJ2-5, with TRBD2 as a possible D gene (5 bases). This CDR3 is built from 15 residues. The germline V gene encodes CDR1 DFQATT and CDR2 SNEGSKA (reference sequence). The V end lost 5 bases, the J end lost 4 bases, and 20 bases lay between the germline ends. The CDR3 coding sequence is TGCAGTGCTTACTTCGGCCCCCTGGGGAGAGAGACCCAGTACTTC. Translating it yields CSAYFGPLGRETQYF.

This clonotype was observed many times. V is TRBV7-2 and J is TRBJ2-7; no reliable D call. The CDR3 sequence is 13 residues long. Trimming cost V 0 bases and J 2 bases, with 5 bases left between them. Germline V gene lookup returns CDR1 SGHTA and CDR2 FQGNSA. The CDR3 DNA follows: TGTGCCAGCAGCTTAGCTACCCCCTACGAGCAGTACTTC. Protein product: CASSLATPYEQYF.

The chain couples TRBV6-4 to TRBJ2-1; a possible D gene is TRBD1 (6 bases). In germline, CDR1 is MRHNA, CDR2 SNTAGT. V was pared by 5 bases and J by 0 bases, with 20 bases between. The CDR3 is made up of 18 amino acids. CDR3 amino acids: CASSQFGDNRDSYNEQFF. The CDR3, as DNA: TGTGCCAGCAGTCAATTTGGGGATAACAGGGACTCCTACAATGAGCAGTTCTTC.

The chain carries TRBV20-1 and TRBJ1-5; TRBD1 matches at 7 bases. The CDR3 contains 15 residues. The V gene end was trimmed by 2 bases and the J gene end by 5 bases; junction bases not matched to a gene: 9. Germline lookup yields CDR1 DFQATT and CDR2 SNEGSKA (reference sequence). Here the CDR3 reads CSARYPGTVDQPQHF. In nucleotides, the CDR3 is TGCAGTGCTAGATACCCCGGGACAGTGGATCAGCCCCAGCATTTT.